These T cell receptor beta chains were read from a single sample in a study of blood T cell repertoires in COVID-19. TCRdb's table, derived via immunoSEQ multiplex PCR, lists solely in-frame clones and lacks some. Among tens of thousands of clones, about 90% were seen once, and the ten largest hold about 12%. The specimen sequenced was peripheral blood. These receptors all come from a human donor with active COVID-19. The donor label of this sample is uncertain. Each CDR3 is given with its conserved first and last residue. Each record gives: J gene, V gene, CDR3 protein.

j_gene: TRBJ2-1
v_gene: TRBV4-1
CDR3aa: CASSQYVNEQFF

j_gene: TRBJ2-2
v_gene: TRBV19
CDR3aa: CASLVTSFPGTGELFF

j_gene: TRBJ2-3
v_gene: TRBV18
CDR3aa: CASSQLLTDTQYF

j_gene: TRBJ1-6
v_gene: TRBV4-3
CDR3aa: CASSQRSRGADSPLHF

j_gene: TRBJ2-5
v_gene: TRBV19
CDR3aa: CASSIDLQETQYF

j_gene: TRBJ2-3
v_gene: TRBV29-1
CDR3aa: CSVEFKGTSGRLDTQYF

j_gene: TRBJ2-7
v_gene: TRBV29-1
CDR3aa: CSVISGSYEQYF

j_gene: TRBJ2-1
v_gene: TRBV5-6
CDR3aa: CASSPRAGGSINEQFF

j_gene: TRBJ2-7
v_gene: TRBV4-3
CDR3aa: CASSQGGGLRAEQYF

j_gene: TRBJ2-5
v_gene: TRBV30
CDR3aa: CAWRANGGETQYF

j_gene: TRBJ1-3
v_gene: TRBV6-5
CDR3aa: CASSYLGQGNTIYF

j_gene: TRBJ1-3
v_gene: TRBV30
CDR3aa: CAHNSGGSTIYF

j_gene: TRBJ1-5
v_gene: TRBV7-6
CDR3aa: CASSFGQGEQPQHF

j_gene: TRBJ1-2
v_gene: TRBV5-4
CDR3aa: CASSLEGAYGYTF

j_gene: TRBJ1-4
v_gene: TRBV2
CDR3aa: CASRLGSRVGEKLFF

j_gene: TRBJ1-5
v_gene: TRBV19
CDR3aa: CASSYDSLDQPQHF

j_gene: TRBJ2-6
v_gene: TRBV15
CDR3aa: CATSREVAGSGANVLTF

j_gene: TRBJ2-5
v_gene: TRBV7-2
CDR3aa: CASSQTSGSPETQYF

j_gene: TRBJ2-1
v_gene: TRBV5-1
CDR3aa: CASSLQGARAGARNEQFF

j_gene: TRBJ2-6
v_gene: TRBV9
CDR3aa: CASSAGGAGANVLTF

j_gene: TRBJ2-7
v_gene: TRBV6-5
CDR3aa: CASTRTSGSSYEQYF

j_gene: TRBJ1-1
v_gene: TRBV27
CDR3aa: CASSLATGKHSEAFF

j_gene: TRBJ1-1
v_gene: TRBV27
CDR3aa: CASSAPGRGRAFF

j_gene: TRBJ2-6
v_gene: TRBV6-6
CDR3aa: CASSQRGSPSSGANVLTF

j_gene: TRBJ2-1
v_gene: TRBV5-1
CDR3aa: CASSQSVSSYNEQFF

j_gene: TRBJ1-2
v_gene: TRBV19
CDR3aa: CASSPAGQGHYGYTF

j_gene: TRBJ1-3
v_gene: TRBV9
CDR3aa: CASSVAEYSGNTIYF

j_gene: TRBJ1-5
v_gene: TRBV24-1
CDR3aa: CATSEPGNQPQHF

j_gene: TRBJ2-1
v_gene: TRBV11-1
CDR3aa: CASSPRRAGHNEQFF

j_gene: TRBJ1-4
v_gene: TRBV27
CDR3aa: CASSLGGVTTNEKLFF

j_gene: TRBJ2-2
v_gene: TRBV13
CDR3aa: CASSFEAGGTGELFF

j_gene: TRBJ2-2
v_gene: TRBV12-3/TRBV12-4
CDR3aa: CASRLASTGELFF

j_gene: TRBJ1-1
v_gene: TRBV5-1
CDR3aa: CASSRGTGAIMNTEAFF

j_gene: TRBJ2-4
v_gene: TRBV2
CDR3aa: CASSEAGQVNIQYF

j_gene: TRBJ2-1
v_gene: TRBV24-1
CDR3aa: CATSDVSGRAYNEQFF

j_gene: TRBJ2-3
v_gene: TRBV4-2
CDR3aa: CASSPDGVGADTQYF

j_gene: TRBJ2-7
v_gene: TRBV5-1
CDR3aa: CASSFQEGEQYF

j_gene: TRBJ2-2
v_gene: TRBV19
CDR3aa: CASSTTGATGELFF

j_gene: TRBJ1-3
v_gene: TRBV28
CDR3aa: CASLQWSSGNTIYF

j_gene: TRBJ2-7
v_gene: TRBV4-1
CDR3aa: CASSQALTYEQYF